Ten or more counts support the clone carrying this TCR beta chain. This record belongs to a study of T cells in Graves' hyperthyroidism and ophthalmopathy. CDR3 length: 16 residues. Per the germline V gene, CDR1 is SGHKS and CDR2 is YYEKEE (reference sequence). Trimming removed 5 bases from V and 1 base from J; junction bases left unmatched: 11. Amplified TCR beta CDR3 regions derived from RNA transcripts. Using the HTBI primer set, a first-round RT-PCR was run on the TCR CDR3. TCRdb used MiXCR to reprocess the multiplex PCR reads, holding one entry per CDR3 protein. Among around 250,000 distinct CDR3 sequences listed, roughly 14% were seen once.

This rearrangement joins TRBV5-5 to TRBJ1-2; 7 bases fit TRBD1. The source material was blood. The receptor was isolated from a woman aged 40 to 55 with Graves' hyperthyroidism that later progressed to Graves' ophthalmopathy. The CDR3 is CASRRGQAYFNYGYTF. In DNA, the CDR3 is TGTGCCAGCAGGCGAGGACAGGCGTATTTTAACTATGGCTACACCTTC.